The T cell receptor (beta chain) described here comes from a study of blood T cell repertoires in COVID-19. The overall study: Acute and convalescent COVID-19 samples came from the United States, Italy and Spain. In each case, the material was cDNA or gDNA derived from T cells, B-cell-depleted T cells, or PBMCs.

This CDR3 has 17 amino acids. Germline CDR1 and CDR2: LNHNV and YYDKDF (reference sequence). V shed 0 bases and J 2 bases; nucleotides not matched to a gene: 8. Original data processing: The assay estimated nucleated cells by amplifying reference gene primers. Profiled with immunoSEQ multiplex PCR; TCRdb holds only in-frame clones, not every one. Clone size and the V and J calls come from that table; the DNA yielded D and trimming. The data hold about 140,000 clones, with around 90% observed a single time. The chain recombines TRBV15 with TRBJ2-7; 9 bases agree with TRBD1. Sequencing was done on a sample of peripheral blood. This receptor was obtained from a human donor in a cohort sampled during active COVID-19. The CDR3 loop reads CATSREGFGTGPYEQYF. In nucleotides, the CDR3 is TGTGCCACCAGCAGAGAGGGTTTCGGGACAGGGCCCTACGAGCAGTACTTC.